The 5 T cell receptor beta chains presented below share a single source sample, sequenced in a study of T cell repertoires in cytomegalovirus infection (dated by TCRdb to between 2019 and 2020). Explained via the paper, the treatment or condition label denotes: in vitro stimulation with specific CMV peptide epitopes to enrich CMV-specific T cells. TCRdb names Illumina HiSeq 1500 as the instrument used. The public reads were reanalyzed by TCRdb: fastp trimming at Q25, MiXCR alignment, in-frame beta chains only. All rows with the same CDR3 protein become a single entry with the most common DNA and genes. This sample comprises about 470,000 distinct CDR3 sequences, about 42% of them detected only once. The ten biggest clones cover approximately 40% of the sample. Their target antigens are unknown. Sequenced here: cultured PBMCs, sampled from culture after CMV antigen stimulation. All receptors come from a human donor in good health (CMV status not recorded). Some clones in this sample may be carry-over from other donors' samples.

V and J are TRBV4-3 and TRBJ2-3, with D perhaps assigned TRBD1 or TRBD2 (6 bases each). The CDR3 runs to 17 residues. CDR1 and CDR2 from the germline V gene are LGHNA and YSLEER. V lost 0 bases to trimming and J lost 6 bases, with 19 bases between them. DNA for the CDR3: TGCGCCAGCAGCCAAGATGGGGGGCGAGACCCCCGGGATACGCAGTATTTT. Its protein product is CASSQDGGRDPRDTQYF.

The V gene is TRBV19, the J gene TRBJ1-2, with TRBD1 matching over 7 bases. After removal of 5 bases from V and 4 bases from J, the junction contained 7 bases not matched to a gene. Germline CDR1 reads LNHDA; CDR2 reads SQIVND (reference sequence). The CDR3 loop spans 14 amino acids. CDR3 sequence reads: CASSRTQGTYGYTF. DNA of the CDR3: TGTGCCAGTAGTCGGACACAGGGGACCTATGGCTACACCTTC.

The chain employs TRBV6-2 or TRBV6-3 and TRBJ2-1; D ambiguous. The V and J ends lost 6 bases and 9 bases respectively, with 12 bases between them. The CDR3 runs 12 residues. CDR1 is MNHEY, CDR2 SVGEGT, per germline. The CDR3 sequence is CASSYGVTEQFF. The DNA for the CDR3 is TGTGCCAGCAGCTATGGCGTGACTGAGCAGTTCTTC.

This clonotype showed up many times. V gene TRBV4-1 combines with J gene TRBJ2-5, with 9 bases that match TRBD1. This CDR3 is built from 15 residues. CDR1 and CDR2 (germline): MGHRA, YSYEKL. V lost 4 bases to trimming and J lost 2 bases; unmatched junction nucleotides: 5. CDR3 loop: CASSRGQGPQETQYF. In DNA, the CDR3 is TGCGCCAGCAGCCGTGGACAGGGGCCTCAAGAGACCCAGTACTTC.

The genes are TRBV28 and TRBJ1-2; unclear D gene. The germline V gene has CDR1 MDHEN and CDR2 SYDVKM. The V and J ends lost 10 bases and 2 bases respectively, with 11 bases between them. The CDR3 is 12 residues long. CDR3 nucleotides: TGTGCCATCGGGAATCACAACTATGGCTACACCTTC. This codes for CAIGNHNYGYTF.